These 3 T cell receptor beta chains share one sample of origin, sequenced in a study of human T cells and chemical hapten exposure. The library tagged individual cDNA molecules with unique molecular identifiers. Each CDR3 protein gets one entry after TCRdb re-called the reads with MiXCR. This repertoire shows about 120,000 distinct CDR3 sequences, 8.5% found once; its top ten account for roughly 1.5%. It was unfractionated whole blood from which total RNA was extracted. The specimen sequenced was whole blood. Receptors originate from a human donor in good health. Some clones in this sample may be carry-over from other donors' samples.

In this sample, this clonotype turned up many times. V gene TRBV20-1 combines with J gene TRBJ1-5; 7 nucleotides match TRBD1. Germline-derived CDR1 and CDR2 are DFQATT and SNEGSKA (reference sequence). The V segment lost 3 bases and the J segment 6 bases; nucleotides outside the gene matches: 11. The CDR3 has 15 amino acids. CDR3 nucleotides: TGCAGTGCTAGTGAAGATGACAGGGAGGCTCAGCCCCAGCATTTT. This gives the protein CSASEDDREAQPQHF.

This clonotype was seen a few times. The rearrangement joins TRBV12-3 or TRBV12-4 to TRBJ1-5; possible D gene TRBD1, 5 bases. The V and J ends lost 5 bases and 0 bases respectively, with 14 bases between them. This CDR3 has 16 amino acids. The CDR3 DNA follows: TGTGCCAGCAGTCTGGGCGGACAAAATAGCAATCAGCCCCAGCATTTT. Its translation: CASSLGGQNSNQPQHF.

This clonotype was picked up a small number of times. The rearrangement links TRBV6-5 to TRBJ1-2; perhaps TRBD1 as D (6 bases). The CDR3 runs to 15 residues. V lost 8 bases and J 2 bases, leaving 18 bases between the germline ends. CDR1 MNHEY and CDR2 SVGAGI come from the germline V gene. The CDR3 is CASVPRGGQNYGYTF. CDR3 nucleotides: TGTGCCAGCGTTCCAAGGGGGGGGCAGAACTATGGCTACACCTTC.